This TCR beta chain came from a study of blood T cells in healthy people across ages. Study-wide results and caveats: Naive T cell percentage showed a strong correlation with the diversity of TCR beta. More naive CD4+ cells and higher diversity marked long-lived donors relative to aged donors.

Healthy Caucasian individuals from Russia aged about 6 to 95 served as donors. A minimum of 7 million PBMCs was isolated per sample. On this clonotype: Its antigen is undetermined.

Trimming removed 0 bases at V and 6 bases at J, with 10 bases between. Germline loops: CDR1 SGDLS, CDR2 YYNGEE. The CDR3 is made up of 13 amino acids. Combining a sample-barcoded 5' primer with a J-beta primer mix, a second PCR ran for 7 to 11 cycles. TCRdb ran MiXCR on the 5' RACE reads and lists one entry per CDR3 protein. The data hold 800,000 to 950,000 distinct CDR3 sequences, with around 49% observed a single time. The receptor was derived from a man aged 25-45 years in good health. Sequenced sample: blood. The rearrangement joins TRBV9 to TRBJ2-7; no definite D call. CDR3 DNA: TGTGCCAGCAGCGTAGGGGCTGAGAGCGAGCAGTACTTC. Protein: CASSVGAESEQYF.